The 7 T cell receptor beta chains presented below share a single source sample, sequenced in a study of cytomegalovirus exposure and HLA in healthy donors. The PCR used 60 Vbeta and 13 Jbeta primers. Using immunoSEQ multiplex PCR, the repertoire was profiled, and TCRdb retains in-frame clones only, with some absent. The table includes about 180,000 clones, 65% to 90% detected once. The source material was PBMCs. The receptors come from a girl aged 2 to 10 in good health and CMV-seropositive.

V is TRBV27 and J is TRBJ2-3; 11 bases are a match to TRBD2. The CDR3 sequence is 14 residues long. V trimming: 8 bases; J trimming: 4 bases; junction bases outside the gene matches: 5. CDR1 is MNHEY, CDR2 SMNVEV, per germline (reference sequence). DNA for the CDR3: TGTGCCAGCGTTAGCGGGAGGGTCCCAGATACGCAGTATTTT. The encoded protein is CASVSGRVPDTQYF.

The chain couples TRBV5-1 to TRBJ2-1; maybe TRBD1 (7 bases). CDR3 length: 16 residues. V was shortened by 5 bases and J by 5 bases, with 20 bases between the two germline ends. Germline V gene sequence: CDR1 SGHRS, CDR2 YFSETQ. CDR3 nucleotide sequence: TGCGCCAGCAGTCGTCAGGGGGACTTCTTGGACAATGAGCAGTTCTTC. It specifies CASSRQGDFLDNEQFF.

The V and J genes are TRBV19 and TRBJ2-2; TRBD2 matches 8 bases. This CDR3 spans 14 amino acids. V lost 8 bases and J lost 2; bases outside the gene matches: 4. Germline CDR1 reads LNHDA; CDR2 reads SQIVND (reference sequence). The CDR3 loop reads CASREGINTGELFF. CDR3 nucleotide sequence: TGTGCCAGTCGGGAGGGTATCAACACCGGGGAGCTGTTTTTT.

This CDR3 is CASTPPGQGTGELFF. Here the CDR3 DNA reads TGCGCCAGCACGCCCCCGGGACAGGGGACCGGGGAGCTGTTTTTT. The chain uses TRBV5-1 and TRBJ2-2; TRBD1 aligns across 10 bases. The CDR3 runs to 15 residues. In germline, CDR1 is SGHRS, CDR2 YFSETQ. V was clipped by 6 bases and J by 5 bases; unmatched bases: 7.

J is TRBJ2-5 and V is TRBV9, with 10 nucleotides matching TRBD2. The germline V gene encodes CDR1 SGDLS and CDR2 YYNGEE. The CDR3 sequence is 15 residues long. After removal of 0 bases from V and 5 bases from J, the junction contained 4 bases not matched to a gene. In nucleotides, the CDR3 is TGTGCCAGCAGCGTAGGTCCTAGCGGGAGTGAGACCCAGTACTTC. This gives the protein CASSVGPSGSETQYF.

The chain links TRBV6-1 to TRBJ2-2; perhaps TRBD2 as D (5 bases). Germline CDR1 and CDR2: MNHNS and SASEGT. The CDR3 has 14 amino acids. V lost 2 bases to trimming and J lost 5 bases, with 9 bases between them. The CDR3 nucleotides read TGTGCCAGCAGTGAAAACGGGGTGACCGGGGAGCTGTTTTTT. Protein product: CASSENGVTGELFF.

V gene TRBV14 combines with J gene TRBJ2-1; maybe TRBD2 (6 bases). The ends were cut back, 6 bases at V and 2 bases at J, with 11 bases in the middle. Germline values: CDR1 SGHDN, CDR2 FVKESK. This CDR3 is 14 amino acids long. The CDR3 spells CASRGGGPYNEQFF. CDR3 DNA: TGTGCCAGCAGGGGAGGAGGACCCTACAATGAGCAGTTCTTC.